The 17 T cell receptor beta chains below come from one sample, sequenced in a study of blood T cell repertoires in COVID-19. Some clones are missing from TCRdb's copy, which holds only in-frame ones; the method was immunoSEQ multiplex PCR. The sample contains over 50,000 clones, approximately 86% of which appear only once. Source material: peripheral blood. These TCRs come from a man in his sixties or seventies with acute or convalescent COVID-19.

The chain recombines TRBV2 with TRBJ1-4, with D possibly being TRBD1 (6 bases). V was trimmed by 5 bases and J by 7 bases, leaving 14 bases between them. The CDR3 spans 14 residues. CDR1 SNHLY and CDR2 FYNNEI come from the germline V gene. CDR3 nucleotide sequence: TGTGCCAGCAGTAGGGGAGGGGGAAGTGAAAAACTGTTTTTT. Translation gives CASSRGGGSEKLFF.

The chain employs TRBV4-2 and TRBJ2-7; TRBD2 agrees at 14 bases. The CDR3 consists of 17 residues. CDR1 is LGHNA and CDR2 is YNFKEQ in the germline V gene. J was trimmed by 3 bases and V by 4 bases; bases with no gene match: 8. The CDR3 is CASSPNGLAGGDYEQYF. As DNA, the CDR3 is TGTGCCAGCAGCCCAAACGGACTAGCGGGGGGTGACTACGAGCAGTACTTC.

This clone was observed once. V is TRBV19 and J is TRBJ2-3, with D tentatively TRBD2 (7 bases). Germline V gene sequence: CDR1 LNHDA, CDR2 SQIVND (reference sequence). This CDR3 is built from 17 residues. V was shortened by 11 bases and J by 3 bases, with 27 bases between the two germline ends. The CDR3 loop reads CASTPGAEAGSTDTQYF. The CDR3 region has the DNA TGTGCCTCCACGCCGGGGGCCGAAGCGGGGAGTACAGATACGCAGTATTTT.

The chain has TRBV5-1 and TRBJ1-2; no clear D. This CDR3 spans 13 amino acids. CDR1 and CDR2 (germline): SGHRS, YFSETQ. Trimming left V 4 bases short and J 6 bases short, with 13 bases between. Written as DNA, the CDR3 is TGCGCCAGCAGCCCTCTGACATCGGATGGCTACACCTTC. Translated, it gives CASSPLTSDGYTF. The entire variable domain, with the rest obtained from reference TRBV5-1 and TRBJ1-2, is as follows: KAGVTQTPRYLIKTRGQQVTLSCSPISGHRSVSWYQQTPGQGLQFLFEYFSETQRNKGNFPGRFSGRQFSNSRSEMNVSTLELGDSALYLCASSPLTSDGYTFGSGTRLTVV.

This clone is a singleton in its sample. Written as DNA, the CDR3 is TGCGCCAGCAGCCCTGCGCCCCCTTACAATGAGCAGTTCTTC. It encodes CASSPAPPYNEQFF. This sequence joins TRBV5-1 and TRBJ2-1; no definite D call. Germline V gives CDR1 SGHRS, CDR2 YFSETQ. This CDR3 is built from 14 residues. The V end lost 4 bases, the J end lost 4 bases, and 12 bases lay between the germline ends.

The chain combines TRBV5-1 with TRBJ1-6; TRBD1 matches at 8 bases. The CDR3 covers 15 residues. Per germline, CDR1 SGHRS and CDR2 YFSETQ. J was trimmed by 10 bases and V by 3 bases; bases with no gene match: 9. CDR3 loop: CASSSTGQGGSPLHF. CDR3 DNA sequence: TGCGCCAGCAGCTCCACCGGACAGGGTGGGTCACCCCTCCACTTT.

Written as DNA, the CDR3 is TGCGCCAGCAGCTTGGGGGGGACAGGCAGCTGGGATAATTCACCCCTCCACTTT. It specifies CASSLGGTGSWDNSPLHF. The gene calls are TRBV5-1 and TRBJ1-6, with 8 bases aligning to TRBD1. CDR3 size: 18 residues. Germline CDR1 SGHRS, CDR2 YFSETQ. Trimming cost V 0 bases and J 5 bases; bases outside gene matches: 10.

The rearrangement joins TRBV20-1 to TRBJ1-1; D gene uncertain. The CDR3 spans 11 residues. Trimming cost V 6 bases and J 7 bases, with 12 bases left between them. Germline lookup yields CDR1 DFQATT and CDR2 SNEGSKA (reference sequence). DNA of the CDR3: TGCAGTGCCCCCTCCCCAGATGAAGCTTTCTTT. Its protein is CSAPSPDEAFF.

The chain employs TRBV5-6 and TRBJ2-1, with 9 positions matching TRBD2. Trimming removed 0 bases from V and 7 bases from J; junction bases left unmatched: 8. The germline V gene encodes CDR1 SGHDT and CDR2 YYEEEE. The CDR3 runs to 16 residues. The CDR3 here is CASSLGVLAGWNEQFF. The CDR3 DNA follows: TGTGCCAGCAGCTTGGGAGTGCTAGCGGGGTGGAATGAGCAGTTCTTC.

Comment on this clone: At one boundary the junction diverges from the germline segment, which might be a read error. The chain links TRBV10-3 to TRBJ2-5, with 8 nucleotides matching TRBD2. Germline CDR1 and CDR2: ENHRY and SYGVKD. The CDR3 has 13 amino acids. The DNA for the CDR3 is TGTGCCATCACTGAGGGACTAGGAGAGACCCAGTACTTC. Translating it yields CAITEGLGETQYF.

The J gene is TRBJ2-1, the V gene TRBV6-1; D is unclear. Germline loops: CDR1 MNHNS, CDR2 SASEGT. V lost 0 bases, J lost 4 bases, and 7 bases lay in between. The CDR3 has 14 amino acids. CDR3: CASSEASVYNEQFF. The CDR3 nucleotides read TGTGCCAGCAGTGAAGCTTCCGTTTACAATGAGCAGTTCTTC.

Here the CDR3 reads CASSSGQGWDQPQHF. The DNA of the CDR3 is TGTGCCAGCAGCTCAGGACAGGGGTGGGATCAGCCCCAGCATTTT. The rearrangement links TRBV7-2 to TRBJ1-5; 9 bases align to TRBD1. The junction had 6 bases not matched to a gene; V was cut back by 4 bases and J by 5 bases. Germline CDR1 and CDR2: SGHTA and FQGNSA. The CDR3 covers 15 residues.

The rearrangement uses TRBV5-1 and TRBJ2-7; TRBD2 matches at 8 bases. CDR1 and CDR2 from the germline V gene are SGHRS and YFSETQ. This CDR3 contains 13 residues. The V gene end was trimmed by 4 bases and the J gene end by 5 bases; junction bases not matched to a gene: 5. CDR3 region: CASSRGGPDEQYF. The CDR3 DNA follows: TGCGCCAGCAGCCGGGGGGGGCCGGACGAGCAGTACTTC. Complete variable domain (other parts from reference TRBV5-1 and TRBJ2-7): KAGVTQTPRYLIKTRGQQVTLSCSPISGHRSVSWYQQTPGQGLQFLFEYFSETQRNKGNFPGRFSGRQFSNSRSEMNVSTLELGDSALYLCASSRGGPDEQYFGPGTRLTVT.

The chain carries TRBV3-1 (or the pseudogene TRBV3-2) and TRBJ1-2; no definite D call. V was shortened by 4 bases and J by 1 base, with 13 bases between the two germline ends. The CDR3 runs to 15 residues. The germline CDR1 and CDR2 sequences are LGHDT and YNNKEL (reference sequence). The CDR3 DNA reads TGTGCCAGCAGCCCCCTGGGCAGGTATAACTATGGCTACACCTTC. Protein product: CASSPLGRYNYGYTF.

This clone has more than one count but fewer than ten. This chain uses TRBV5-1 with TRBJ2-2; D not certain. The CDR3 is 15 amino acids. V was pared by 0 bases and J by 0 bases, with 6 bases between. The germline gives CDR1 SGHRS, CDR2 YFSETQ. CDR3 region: CASSLDSSNTGELFF. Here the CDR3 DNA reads TGCGCCAGCAGCTTGGACAGTTCGAACACCGGGGAGCTGTTTTTT.

CDR3: CASSPGSPYGYTF. The CDR3, as DNA: TGTGCCAGCAGCCCAGGGTCCCCCTATGGCTACACCTTC. The rearrangement joins TRBV5-4 to TRBJ1-2, with D perhaps matching TRBD1 (5 bases). There are 13 residues in the CDR3. V was cut by 4 bases and J by 4 bases, with 11 bases left in between. Germline loops: CDR1 SGHNT, CDR2 YYREEE (reference sequence). The full variable domain, its missing parts supplied by reference TRBV5-4 and TRBJ1-2, is ETGVTQSPTHLIKTRGQQVTLRCSSQSGHNTVSWYQQALGQGPQFIFQYYREEENGRGNFPPRFSGLQFPNYSSELNVNALELDDSALYLCASSPGSPYGYTFGSGTRLTVV.

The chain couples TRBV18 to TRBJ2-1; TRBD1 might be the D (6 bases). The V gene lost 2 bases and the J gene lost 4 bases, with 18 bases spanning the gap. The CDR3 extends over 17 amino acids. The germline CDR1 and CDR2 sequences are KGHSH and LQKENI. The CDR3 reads CASSPTGSVGAYNEQFF. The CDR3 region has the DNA TGTGCCAGCTCACCAACTGGGTCCGTGGGGGCTTACAATGAGCAGTTCTTC.